This T cell receptor beta chain was captured in a study of T-cell reconstitution after alpha-beta-depleted transplantation in children. This clonotype was detected many times. Its antigen is not known. V gave up 0 bases and J gave up 4 bases, with 11 bases separating them. The germline V gene has CDR1 SGHDT and CDR2 YYEEEE. The CDR3 contains 15 residues. Whole-study results and caveats: T-cell counts and diversity were attributed mostly to newly produced T cells one year after transplant.

The TCRbeta library incorporated unique molecular identifiers. TCRdb called the PCR reads again in MiXCR, with one record for every CDR3 protein. The sample contains about 27,000 distinct CDR3 sequences, 6.3% of which appear only once. This TCR derives from a male patient younger than 18 who had a stem cell transplant for acute myeloid leukemia, so the T cells may come from the graft donor. The input for sequencing was PBMCs, mostly from graft donor cells, taken 180 days after TCRalphabeta/CD19-depleted stem cell transplant. The chain employs TRBV5-6 and TRBJ2-1, with D possibly TRBD2 on 6 matching bases. The chain's CDR3 is CASSLEPGTYNEQFF. In nucleotides, the CDR3 is TGTGCCAGCAGCTTGGAGCCAGGGACTTACAATGAGCAGTTCTTC.